Listed below are T cell receptor beta chains from one sample, sequenced in a study of blood T cell repertoires in COVID-19. The repertoire was sequenced with immunoSEQ multiplex PCR; TCRdb's copy has only in-frame clones and lacks some. The sample holds over 150,000 clones, roughly four fifths seen once. The sample was peripheral blood. Receptor source: a woman aged 60 to 75 with COVID-19, enrolled during active disease. CDR3s include the opening cysteine and the closing phenylalanine or tryptophan. The order of the fields is CDR3 DNA, CDR3 protein, J gene, clone size, CDR3 length, V gene, D gene. The D gene is left open where the match is weak. Size is stated for part of the rows, as once, few or many counts, or as a class when the clone is expanded.

TGTGCCACCAGCACAGGGGGAATTAATGAAAAACTGTTTTTT	CATSTGGINEKLFF	TRBJ1-4	NA	14	TRBV15	TRBD1
TGTGCCAGCAACTTAGCGGGAGGATCCGATACGCAGTATTTT	CASNLAGGSDTQYF	TRBJ2-3	NA	14	TRBV7-3	TRBD2
TGTGCCAGCAGCCCAGGTCAGGGGGCGACCTACAATGAGCAGTTCTTC	CASSPGQGATYNEQFF	TRBJ2-1	NA	16	TRBV6-6	TRBD1
TGTGCCAGCAGCGTAGAGCGGGAGGAGGCAGATACGCAGTATTTT	CASSVEREEADTQYF	TRBJ2-3	NA	15	TRBV9	TRBD2
TGTGCCAGCAGCTACGGGAGCCAGCCCCAGCATTTT	CASSYGSQPQHF	TRBJ1-5	NA	12	TRBV12-3/TRBV12-4	NA
TGTGCCAGCATTATCCGACAGGGCACTGAAGCTTTCTTT	CASIIRQGTEAFF	TRBJ1-1	NA	13	TRBV12-3/TRBV12-4	TRBD1
TGCAGCGTTCGGGCCGGGAGGGGCAATCAGCCCCAGCATTTT	CSVRAGRGNQPQHF	TRBJ1-5	NA	14	TRBV29-1	NA
TGCAGCGTTGAAACGGATGTGGGGGGAATTATTAGAGGAGCTGGGGCCAACGTCCTGACTTTC	CSVETDVGGIIRGAGANVLTF	TRBJ2-6	NA	21	TRBV29-1	NA
TGTGCCAGCAGTTACACGACAGGCGATGGCTACACCTTC	CASSYTTGDGYTF	TRBJ1-2	NA	13	TRBV6-5	NA
TGTGCCAGCAGCGGCCTCCCGAAGGGGGCAGTGGAGACCCAGTACTTC	CASSGLPKGAVETQYF	TRBJ2-5	NA	16	TRBV9	TRBD1
TGTGCCAGCAGGGAAGACAGGGCCCGGACTGAAGCTTTCTTT	CASREDRARTEAFF	TRBJ1-1	NA	14	TRBV2	TRBD1
TGTGCCAGTAGTATAGAATTGGGGAGAACTAATGAAAAACTGTTTTTT	CASSIELGRTNEKLFF	TRBJ1-4	once	16	TRBV19	NA
TGTGCCAGCAGTGACGGTACTCGTAGTTCACCCCTCCACTTT	CASSDGTRSSPLHF	TRBJ1-6	NA	14	TRBV6-1	NA
TGTGCCAGCTCACAAGGACAGCCCGAGCAGTACTTC	CASSQGQPEQYF	TRBJ2-7	NA	12	TRBV18	NA
TGTGCCAGCAGGGGGGACACCCCGAGCTCTGGAAACACCATATATTTT	CASRGDTPSSGNTIYF	TRBJ1-3	NA	16	TRBV7-9	NA
TGTGCCAGCAGTGAAGACAGGGGTAGGCAGCCCCAGCATTTT	CASSEDRGRQPQHF	TRBJ1-5	NA	14	TRBV6-1	TRBD1
TGTGCCAGCAGCCCAGACAGGTCCCGTTCACCCCTCCACTTT	CASSPDRSRSPLHF	TRBJ1-6	NA	14	TRBV11-2	NA
TGTGCCAGCAGTCTAGGACAGGGGTACTACGAGCAGTACTTC	CASSLGQGYYEQYF	TRBJ2-7	NA	14	TRBV27	TRBD1
TGTGCCAGCAGCAAAGGGACCCAGGGTATGGGGGGCTACACCTTC	CASSKGTQGMGGYTF	TRBJ1-2	NA	15	TRBV21-1	NA
TGTGCCAGCAGCGTAGACAGGGTAGGGGAGACCCAGTACTTC	CASSVDRVGETQYF	TRBJ2-5	NA	14	TRBV9	NA